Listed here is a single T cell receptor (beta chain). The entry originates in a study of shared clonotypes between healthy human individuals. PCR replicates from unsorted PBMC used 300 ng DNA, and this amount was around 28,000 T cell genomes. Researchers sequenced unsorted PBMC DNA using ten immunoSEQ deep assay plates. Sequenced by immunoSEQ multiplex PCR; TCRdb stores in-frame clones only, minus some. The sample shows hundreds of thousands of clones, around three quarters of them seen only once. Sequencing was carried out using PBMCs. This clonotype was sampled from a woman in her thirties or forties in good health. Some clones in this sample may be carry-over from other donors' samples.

DNA for the CDR3: TGTGCCAGCAGTTCACGAGCGGGACAGGGGACATATGGCTACACCTTC. It translates to CASSSRAGQGTYGYTF. The rearrangement links TRBV28 to TRBJ1-2; 10 nucleotides match TRBD1. This CDR3 is built from 16 residues. In germline, CDR1 is MDHEN, CDR2 SYDVKM. Germline trimming cut 4 bases from V and 5 bases from J; bases unmatched to any gene: 10.